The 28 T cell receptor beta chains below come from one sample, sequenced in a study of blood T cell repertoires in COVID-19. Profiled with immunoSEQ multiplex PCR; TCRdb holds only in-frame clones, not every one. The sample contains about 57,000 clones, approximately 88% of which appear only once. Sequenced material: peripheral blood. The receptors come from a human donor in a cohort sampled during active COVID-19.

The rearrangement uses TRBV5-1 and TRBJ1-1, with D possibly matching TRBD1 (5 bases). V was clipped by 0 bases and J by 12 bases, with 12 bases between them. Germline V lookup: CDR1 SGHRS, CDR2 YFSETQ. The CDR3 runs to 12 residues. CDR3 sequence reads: CASSLGGLGTFF. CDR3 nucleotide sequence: TGCGCCAGCAGCTTGGGGGGACTTGGGACTTTCTTT.

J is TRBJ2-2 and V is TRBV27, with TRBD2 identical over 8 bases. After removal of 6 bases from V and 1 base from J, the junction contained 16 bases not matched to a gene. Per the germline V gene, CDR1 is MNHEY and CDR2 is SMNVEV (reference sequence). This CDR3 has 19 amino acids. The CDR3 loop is CASRSMFPGGRWNTGELFF. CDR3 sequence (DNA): TGTGCCAGCAGATCAATGTTCCCTGGCGGGAGGTGGAACACCGGGGAGCTGTTTTTT.

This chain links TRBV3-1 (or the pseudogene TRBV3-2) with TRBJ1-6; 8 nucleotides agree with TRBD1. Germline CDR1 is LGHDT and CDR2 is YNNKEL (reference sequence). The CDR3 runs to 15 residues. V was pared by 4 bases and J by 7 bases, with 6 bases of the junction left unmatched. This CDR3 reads CASSPRDRTNSPLHF. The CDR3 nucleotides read TGTGCCAGCAGCCCCCGGGACAGGACCAATTCACCCCTCCACTTT.

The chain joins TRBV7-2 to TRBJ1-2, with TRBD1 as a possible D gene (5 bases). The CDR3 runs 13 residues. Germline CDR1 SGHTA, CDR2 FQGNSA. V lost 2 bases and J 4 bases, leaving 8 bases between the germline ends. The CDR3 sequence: CASSLFQGYGYTF. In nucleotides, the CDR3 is TGTGCCAGCAGCTTATTCCAGGGCTATGGCTACACCTTC.

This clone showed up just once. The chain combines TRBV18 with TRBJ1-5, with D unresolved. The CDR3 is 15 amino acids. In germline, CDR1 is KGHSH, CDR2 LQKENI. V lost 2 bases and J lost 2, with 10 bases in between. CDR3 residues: CASSPVESRNQPQHF. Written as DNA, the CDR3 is TGTGCCAGCTCACCAGTGGAGTCGCGCAATCAGCCCCAGCATTTT.

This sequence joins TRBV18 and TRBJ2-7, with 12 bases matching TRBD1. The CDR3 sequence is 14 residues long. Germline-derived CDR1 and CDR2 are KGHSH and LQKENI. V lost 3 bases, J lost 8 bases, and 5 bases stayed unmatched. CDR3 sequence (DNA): TGTGCCAGCTCACCCGGGACAGGGGGCAACAAGCAGTACTTC. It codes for CASSPGTGGNKQYF.

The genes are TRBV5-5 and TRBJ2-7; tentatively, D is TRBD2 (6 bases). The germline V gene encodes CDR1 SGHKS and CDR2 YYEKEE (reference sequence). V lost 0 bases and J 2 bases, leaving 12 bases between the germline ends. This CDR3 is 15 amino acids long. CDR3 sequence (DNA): TGTGCCAGCAGCTTGGCCGGGAGCGGACCCTACGAGCAGTACTTC. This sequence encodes CASSLAGSGPYEQYF.

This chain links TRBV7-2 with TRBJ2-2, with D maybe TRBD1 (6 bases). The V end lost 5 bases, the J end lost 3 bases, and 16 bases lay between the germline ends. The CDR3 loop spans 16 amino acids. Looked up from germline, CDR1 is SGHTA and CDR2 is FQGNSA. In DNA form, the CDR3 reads TGTGCCAGCAGCCAACAGGGACCCCCCTACACCGGGGAGCTGTTTTTT. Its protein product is CASSQQGPPYTGELFF.

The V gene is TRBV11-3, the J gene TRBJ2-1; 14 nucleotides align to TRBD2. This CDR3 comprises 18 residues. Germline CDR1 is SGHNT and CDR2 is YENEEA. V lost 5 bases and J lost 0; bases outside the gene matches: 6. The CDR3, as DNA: TGTGCCAGCAGCCCGGGACTAGCGGGGGTTCCCTCCTACAATGAGCAGTTCTTC. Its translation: CASSPGLAGVPSYNEQFF. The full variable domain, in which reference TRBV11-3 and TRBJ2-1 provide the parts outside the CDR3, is EAGVVQSPRYKIIEKKQPVAFWCNPISGHNTLYWYLQNLGQGPELLIRYENEEAVDDSQLPKDRFSAERLKGVDSTLKIQPAELGDSAVYLCASSPGLAGVPSYNEQFFGPGTRLTVL.

The CDR3 DNA is TGTGCCAGCAGCTTAGGGCACGGCGGCAACACTGAAGCTTTCTTT. Translated, it gives CASSLGHGGNTEAFF. This rearrangement joins TRBV11-2 to TRBJ1-1, with no clear D. The V gene's germline CDR1 is SGHAT and CDR2 FQNNGV. V was trimmed by 1 base and J by 2 bases, leaving 11 bases between them. The CDR3 loop spans 15 amino acids.

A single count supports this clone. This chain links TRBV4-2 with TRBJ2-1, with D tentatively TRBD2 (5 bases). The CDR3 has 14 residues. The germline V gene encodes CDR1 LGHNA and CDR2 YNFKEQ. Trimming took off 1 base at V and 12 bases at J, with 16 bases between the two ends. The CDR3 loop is CASSQVGGGSMQFF. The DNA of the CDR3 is TGTGCCAGCAGCCAAGTGGGCGGTGGGAGTATGCAGTTCTTC.

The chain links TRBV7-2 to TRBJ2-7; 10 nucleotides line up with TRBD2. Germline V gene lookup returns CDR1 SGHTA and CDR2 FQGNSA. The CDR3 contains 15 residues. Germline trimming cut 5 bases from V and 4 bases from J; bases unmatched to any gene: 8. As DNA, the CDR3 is TGTGCCAGCAGCCTAAGCGGGGGGGCGCCGTACGAGCAGTACTTC. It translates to CASSLSGGAPYEQYF.

The CDR3 loop reads CASSPPTTNYGYTF. The CDR3, as DNA: TGTGCCAGCAGTCCTCCGACAACGAACTATGGCTACACCTTC. The chain couples TRBV28 to TRBJ1-2; D is ambiguous. The germline V and J ends were trimmed by 5 bases and 2 bases, with 12 bases remaining between them. Germline CDR1 MDHEN, CDR2 SYDVKM. The CDR3 has 14 residues.

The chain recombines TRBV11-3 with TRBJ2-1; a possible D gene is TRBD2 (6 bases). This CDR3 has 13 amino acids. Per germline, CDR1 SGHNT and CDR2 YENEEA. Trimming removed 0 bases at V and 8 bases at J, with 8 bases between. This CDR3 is CASSLDWEDEQFF. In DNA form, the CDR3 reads TGTGCCAGCAGCTTAGATTGGGAGGATGAGCAGTTCTTC. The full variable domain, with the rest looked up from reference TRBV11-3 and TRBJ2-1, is EAGVVQSPRYKIIEKKQPVAFWCNPISGHNTLYWYLQNLGQGPELLIRYENEEAVDDSQLPKDRFSAERLKGVDSTLKIQPAELGDSAVYLCASSLDWEDEQFFGPGTRLTVL.

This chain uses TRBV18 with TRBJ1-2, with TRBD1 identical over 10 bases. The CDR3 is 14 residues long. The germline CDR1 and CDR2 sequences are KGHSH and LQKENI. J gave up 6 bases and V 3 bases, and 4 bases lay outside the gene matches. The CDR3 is CASSPTGGSHGYTF. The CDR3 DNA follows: TGTGCCAGCTCACCGACAGGGGGCTCCCATGGCTACACCTTC.

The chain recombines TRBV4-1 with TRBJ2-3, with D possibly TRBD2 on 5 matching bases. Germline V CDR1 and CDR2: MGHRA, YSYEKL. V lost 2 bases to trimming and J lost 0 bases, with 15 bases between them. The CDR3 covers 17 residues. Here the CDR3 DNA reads TGCGCCAGCAGCCAAAGAGGAGCGGCTACTAGCACAGATACGCAGTATTTT. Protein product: CASSQRGAATSTDTQYF.

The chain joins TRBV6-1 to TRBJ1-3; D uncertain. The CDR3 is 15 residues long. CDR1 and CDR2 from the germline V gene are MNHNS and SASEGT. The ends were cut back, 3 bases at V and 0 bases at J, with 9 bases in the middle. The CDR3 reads CASSDYGSSGNTIYF. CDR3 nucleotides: TGTGCCAGCAGTGATTACGGGTCCTCTGGAAACACCATATATTTT.

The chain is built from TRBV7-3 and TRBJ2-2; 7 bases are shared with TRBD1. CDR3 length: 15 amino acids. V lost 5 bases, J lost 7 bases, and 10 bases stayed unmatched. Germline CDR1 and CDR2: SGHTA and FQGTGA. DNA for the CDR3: TGTGCCAGCAGCCCAGACAGGGAACGGAGCGGGGAGCTGTTTTTT. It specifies CASSPDRERSGELFF.

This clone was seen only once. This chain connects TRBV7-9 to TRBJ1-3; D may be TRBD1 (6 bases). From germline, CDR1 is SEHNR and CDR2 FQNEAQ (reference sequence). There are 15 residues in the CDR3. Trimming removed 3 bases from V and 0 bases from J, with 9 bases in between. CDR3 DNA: TGTGCCAGCAGCTTGACAGGTGACTCTGGAAACACCATATATTTT. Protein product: CASSLTGDSGNTIYF.

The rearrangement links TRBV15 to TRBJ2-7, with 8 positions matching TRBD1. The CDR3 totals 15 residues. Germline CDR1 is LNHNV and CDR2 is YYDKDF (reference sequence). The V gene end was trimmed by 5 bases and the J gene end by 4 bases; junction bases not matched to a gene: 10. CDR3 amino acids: CATSRLGQGAYEQYF. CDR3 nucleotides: TGTGCCACCAGCCGCCTGGGGCAGGGGGCATACGAGCAGTACTTC.

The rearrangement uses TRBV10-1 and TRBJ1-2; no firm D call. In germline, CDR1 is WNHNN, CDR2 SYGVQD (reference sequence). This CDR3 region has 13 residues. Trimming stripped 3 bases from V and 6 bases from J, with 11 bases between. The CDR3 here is CASSDNRRDGYTF. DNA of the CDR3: TGCGCCAGCAGTGACAACCGCCGGGATGGCTACACCTTC.

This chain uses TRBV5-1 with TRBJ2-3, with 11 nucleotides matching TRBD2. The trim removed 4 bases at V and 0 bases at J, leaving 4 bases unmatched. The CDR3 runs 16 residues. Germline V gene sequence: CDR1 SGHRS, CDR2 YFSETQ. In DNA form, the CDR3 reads TGCGCCAGCAGCGCTAGCGGGAGGATCAGCACAGATACGCAGTATTTT. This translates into CASSASGRISTDTQYF.

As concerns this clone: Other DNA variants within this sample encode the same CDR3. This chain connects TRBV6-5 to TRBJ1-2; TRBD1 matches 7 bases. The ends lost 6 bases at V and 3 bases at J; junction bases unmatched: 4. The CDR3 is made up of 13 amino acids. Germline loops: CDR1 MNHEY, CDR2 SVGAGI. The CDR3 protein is CASRRGQDYGYTF. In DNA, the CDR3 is TGTGCCAGCAGACGAGGACAGGACTATGGCTACACCTTC.

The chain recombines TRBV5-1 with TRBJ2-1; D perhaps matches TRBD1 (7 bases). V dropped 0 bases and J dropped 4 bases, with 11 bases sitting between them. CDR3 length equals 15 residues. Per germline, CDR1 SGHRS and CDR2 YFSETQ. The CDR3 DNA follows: TGCGCCAGCAGCTTGGTGGCAGGGGGGTACAATGAGCAGTTCTTC. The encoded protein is CASSLVAGGYNEQFF.

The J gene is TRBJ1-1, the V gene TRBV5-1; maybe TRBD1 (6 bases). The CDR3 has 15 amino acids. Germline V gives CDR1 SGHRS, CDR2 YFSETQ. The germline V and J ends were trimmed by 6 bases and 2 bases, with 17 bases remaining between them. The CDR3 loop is CASTREGEINTEAFF. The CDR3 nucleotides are TGCGCCAGCACCCGGGAGGGGGAGATAAACACTGAAGCTTTCTTT.

The CDR3 sequence is CASSLWTGIDEQYF. DNA for the CDR3: TGTGCCAGCAGCTTGTGGACAGGGATCGACGAGCAGTACTTC. The genes are TRBV7-2 and TRBJ2-7; 8 nucleotides agree with TRBD1. Germline lookup yields CDR1 SGHTA and CDR2 FQGNSA. The CDR3 spans 14 residues. V shed 3 bases and J 5 bases; nucleotides not matched to a gene: 6. Supplemented by reference TRBV7-2 and TRBJ2-7, the full variable domain reads GAGVSQSPSNKVTEKGKDVELRCDPISGHTALYWYRQSLGQGLEFLIYFQGNSAPDKSGLPSDRFSAERTGGSVSTLTIQRTQQEDSAVYLCASSLWTGIDEQYFGPGTRLTVT.

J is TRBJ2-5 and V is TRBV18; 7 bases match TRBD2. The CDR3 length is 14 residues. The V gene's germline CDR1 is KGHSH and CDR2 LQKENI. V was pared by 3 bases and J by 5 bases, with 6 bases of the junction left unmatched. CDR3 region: CASSPGTNGETQYF. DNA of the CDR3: TGTGCCAGCTCACCTGGGACTAATGGGGAGACCCAGTACTTC.

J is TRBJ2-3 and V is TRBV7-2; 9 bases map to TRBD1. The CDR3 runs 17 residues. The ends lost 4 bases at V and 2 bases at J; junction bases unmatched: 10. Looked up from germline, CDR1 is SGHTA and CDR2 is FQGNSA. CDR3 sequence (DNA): TGTGCCAGCAGCTACCCCACAGGGGGCGGCCCCACAGATACGCAGTATTTT. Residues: CASSYPTGGGPTDTQYF.